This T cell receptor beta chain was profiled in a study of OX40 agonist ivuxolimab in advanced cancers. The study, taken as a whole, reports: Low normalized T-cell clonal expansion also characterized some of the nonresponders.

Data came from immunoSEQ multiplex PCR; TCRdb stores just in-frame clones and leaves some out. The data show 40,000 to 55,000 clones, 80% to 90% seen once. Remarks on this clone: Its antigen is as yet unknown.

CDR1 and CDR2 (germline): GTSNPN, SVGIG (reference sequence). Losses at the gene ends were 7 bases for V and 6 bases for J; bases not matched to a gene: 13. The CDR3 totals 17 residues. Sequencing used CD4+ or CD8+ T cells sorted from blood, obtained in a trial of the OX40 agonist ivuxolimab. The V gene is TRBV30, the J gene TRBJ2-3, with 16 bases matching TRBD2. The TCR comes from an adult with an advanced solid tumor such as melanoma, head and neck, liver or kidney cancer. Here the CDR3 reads CASGTSGRAPPTDTQYF. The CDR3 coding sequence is TGTGCCTCGGGGACTAGCGGGAGGGCTCCGCCGACGGATACGCAGTATTTT.